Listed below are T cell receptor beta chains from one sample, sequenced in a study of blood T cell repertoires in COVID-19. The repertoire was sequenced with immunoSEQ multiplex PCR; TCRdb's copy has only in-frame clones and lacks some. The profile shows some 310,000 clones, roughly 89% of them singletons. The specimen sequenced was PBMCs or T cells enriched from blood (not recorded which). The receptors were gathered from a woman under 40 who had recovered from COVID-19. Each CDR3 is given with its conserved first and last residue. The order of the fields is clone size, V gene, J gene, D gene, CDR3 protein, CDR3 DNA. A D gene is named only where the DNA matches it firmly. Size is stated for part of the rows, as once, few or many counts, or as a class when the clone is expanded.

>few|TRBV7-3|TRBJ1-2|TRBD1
CASSQGASYGYTF
TGTGCCAGCAGCCAGGGGGCCAGCTATGGCTACACCTTC
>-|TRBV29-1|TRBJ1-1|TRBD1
CSVVGTAVWNTEAFF
TGCAGCGTGGTCGGGACAGCGGTATGGAACACTGAAGCTTTCTTT
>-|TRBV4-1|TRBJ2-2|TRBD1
CASSRSGQGNTGELFF
TGCGCCAGCAGCCGATCGGGACAGGGTAACACCGGGGAGCTGTTTTTT
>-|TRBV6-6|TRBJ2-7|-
CASSPITGSRYEQYF
TGTGCCAGCAGTCCTATCACAGGGTCCCGCTACGAGCAGTACTTC
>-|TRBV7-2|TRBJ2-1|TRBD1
CASSTDRVPYNEQFF
TGTGCCAGCAGCACCGACAGGGTACCCTACAATGAGCAGTTCTTC
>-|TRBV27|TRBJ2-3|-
CASSHRSRDTQYF
TGTGCCAGCAGTCACAGGTCTCGAGATACGCAGTATTTT
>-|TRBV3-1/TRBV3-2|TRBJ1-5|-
CASSQGLVYSNQPQHF
TGTGCCAGCAGCCAAGGACTAGTCTATAGCAATCAGCCCCAGCATTTT
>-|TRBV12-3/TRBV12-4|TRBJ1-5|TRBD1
CASKGTAQPQHF
TGTGCCAGCAAAGGGACAGCCCAGCCCCAGCATTTT
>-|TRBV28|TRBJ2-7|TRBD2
CASLAGGPQEQYF
TGTGCCAGCCTAGCGGGAGGGCCTCAAGAGCAGTACTTC
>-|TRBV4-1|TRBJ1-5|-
CASSQVEGGRNQPQHF
TGCGCCAGCAGCCAAGTTGAGGGAGGACGCAATCAGCCCCAGCATTTT
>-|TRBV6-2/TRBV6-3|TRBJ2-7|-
CASSYPHGYGIKGQYF
TGTGCCAGCAGTTACCCTCATGGATACGGGATAAAAGGGCAGTACTTC
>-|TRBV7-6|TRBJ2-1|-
CASSLVGGVYNEQFF
TGTGCCAGCAGCTTAGTCGGCGGGGTCTACAATGAGCAGTTCTTC
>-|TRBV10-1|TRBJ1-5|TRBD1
CASSESGTGVRPQHF
TGCGCCAGCAGTGAGTCGGGGACAGGGGTACGGCCCCAGCATTTT
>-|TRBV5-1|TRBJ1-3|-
CASSSGSLGVGNTIYF
TGCGCCAGCAGCTCTGGTAGCCTCGGGGTAGGAAACACCATATATTTT
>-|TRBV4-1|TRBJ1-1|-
CASSQAYSLNTEAFF
TGCGCCAGCAGCCAGGCCTACAGTTTGAACACTGAAGCTTTCTTT
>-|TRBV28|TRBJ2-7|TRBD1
CASSVDRASYEQYF
TGTGCCAGCAGCGTCGACAGGGCTTCCTACGAGCAGTACTTC
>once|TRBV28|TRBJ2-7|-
CASSLPGAAYEQYF
TGTGCCAGCAGTTTGCCTGGGGCAGCCTACGAGCAGTACTTC
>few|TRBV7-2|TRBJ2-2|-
CASSYRTKSTGELFF
TGTGCCAGCAGCTACCGTACTAAATCCACCGGGGAGCTGTTTTTT
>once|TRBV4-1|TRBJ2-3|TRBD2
CASSQDHAAGLVTDTQYF
TGCGCCAGCAGCCAAGATCATGCAGCGGGATTAGTCACAGATACGCAGTATTTT
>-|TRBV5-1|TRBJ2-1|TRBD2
CASSSGIRGLAGNEQFF
TGCGCCAGCAGCTCGGGTATTAGGGGACTAGCGGGGAATGAGCAGTTCTTC
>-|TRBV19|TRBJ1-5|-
CASSAGRPNSQPQHF
TGTGCCAGTAGTGCGGGACGCCCTAATAGCCAGCCCCAGCATTTT
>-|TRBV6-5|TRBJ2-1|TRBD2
CASSSLAGGANEQFF
TGTGCCAGCAGTTCCCTAGCGGGAGGAGCCAATGAGCAGTTCTTC
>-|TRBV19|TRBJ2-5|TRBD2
CASSPQSASGVETQYF
TGTGCCAGTAGTCCACAGTCGGCTAGCGGGGTGGAGACCCAGTACTTC
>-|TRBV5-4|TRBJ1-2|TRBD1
CASSPGTALPYGYTF
TGTGCCAGCAGCCCAGGGACAGCGTTACCCTATGGCTACACCTTC
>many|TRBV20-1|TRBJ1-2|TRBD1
CSASTGGYGYTF
TGCAGTGCTAGTACAGGGGGCTATGGCTACACCTTC